The 21 T cell receptor beta chains presented below share a single source sample, sequenced in a study of cytomegalovirus exposure and HLA in healthy donors. The PCR was carried out with 60 Vbeta primers and 13 Jbeta primers. Sequenced by immunoSEQ multiplex PCR; TCRdb stores in-frame clones only, minus some. The sample lists some 250,000 clones, 82% occurring once. Sample: PBMCs. The receptor set was obtained from a woman aged 40-49 years in good health and CMV-seropositive.

The CDR3 nucleotides are TGTGCCAGCAGCCAGGACAGGGTCTCCTACGAGCAGTACTTC. Translating it yields CASSQDRVSYEQYF. The chain carries TRBV7-9 and TRBJ2-7; 8 bases match TRBD1. Trimming cost V 5 bases and J 0 bases; bases outside gene matches: 3. Germline V CDR1 and CDR2: SEHNR, FQNEAQ (reference sequence). This CDR3 region has 14 residues.

V is TRBV2 and J is TRBJ1-3, with no clear D. Germline V lookup: CDR1 SNHLY, CDR2 FYNNEI. V was shortened by 6 bases and J by 0 bases, with 9 bases between the two germline ends. This CDR3 contains 14 residues. CDR3 loop: CASRIASSGNTIYF. Here the CDR3 DNA reads TGTGCCAGCAGAATTGCGAGCTCTGGAAACACCATATATTTT. The variable domain in full, completed from reference TRBV2 and TRBJ1-3, reads EPEVTQTPSHQVTQMGQEVILRCVPISNHLYFYWYRQILGQKVEFLVSFYNNEISEKSEIFDDQFSVERPDGSNFTLKIRSTKLEDSAMYFCASRIASSGNTIYFGEGSWLTVV.

This sequence joins TRBV5-4 and TRBJ1-3, with 8 bases fitting TRBD1. Per the germline V gene, CDR1 is SGHNT and CDR2 is YYREEE (reference sequence). Germline trimming cut 0 bases from V and 1 base from J; bases unmatched to any gene: 3. The CDR3 contains 16 residues. CDR3 in amino acids: CASSLGQGASGNTIYF. Written as DNA, the CDR3 is TGTGCCAGCAGCTTGGGGCAGGGGGCTTCTGGAAACACCATATATTTT.

V usage is TRBV5-6 and J usage is TRBJ2-6; TRBD1 agrees at 9 bases. CDR1 and CDR2 (germline): SGHDT, YYEEEE. V lost 0 bases to trimming and J lost 3 bases; unmatched junction nucleotides: 4. The length of the CDR3 is 17 residues. The CDR3 DNA follows: TGTGCCAGCAGCTTGGACAGGGGGCCAATTGGGGCCAACGTCCTGACTTTC. It codes for CASSLDRGPIGANVLTF.

V and J are TRBV27 and TRBJ1-4; D is possibly TRBD1 (5 bases). The CDR3 is made up of 15 amino acids. V was clipped by 5 bases and J by 5 bases, with 15 bases between them. Per germline, CDR1 MNHEY and CDR2 SMNVEV (reference sequence). CDR3 amino acids: CASSLRAGGNEKLFF. For the CDR3, the DNA is TGTGCCAGCAGTCTGAGGGCGGGGGGGAATGAAAAACTGTTTTTT.

The chain carries TRBV6-5 and TRBJ1-2; D gene unclear. The CDR3 length is 13 residues. The V gene's germline CDR1 is MNHEY and CDR2 SVGAGI. V was pared by 0 bases and J by 8 bases, with 10 bases between. The CDR3 spells CASSYSLEDGYTF. CDR3 nucleotide sequence: TGTGCCAGCAGTTACTCCCTAGAAGACGGCTACACCTTC.

The gene calls are TRBV29-1 and TRBJ1-1; D is undetermined. V was pared by 7 bases and J by 8 bases, with 20 bases between. Germline CDR1 reads SQVTM; CDR2 reads ANQGSEA. CDR3 length equals 13 residues. The CDR3 bases are TGCAGCGCATCTGCCTACCAGACTAGAGAAGCTTTCTTT. This gives the protein CSASAYQTREAFF.

The gene calls are TRBV9 and TRBJ1-2, with 12 bases lining up with TRBD1. CDR1 SGDLS and CDR2 YYNGEE come from the germline V gene. The length of the CDR3 is 18 residues. J gave up 4 bases and V 4 bases, and 14 bases lay outside the gene matches. The DNA for the CDR3 is TGTGCCAGCAGCTCCCCGACCACCGGGACAGGGGGCTCCTATGGCTACACCTTC. Amino acids: CASSSPTTGTGGSYGYTF. The complete variable domain, with remaining parts taken from reference TRBV9 and TRBJ1-2, reads DSGVTQTPKHLITATGQRVTLRCSPRSGDLSVYWYQQSLDQGLQFLIQYYNGEERAKGNILERFSAQQFPDLHSELNLSSLELGDSALYFCASSSPTTGTGGSYGYTFGSGTRLTVV.

Notes on this clone: The junction does not match germline at one end; this may be a read error. The chain uses TRBV7-9 and TRBJ1-1; D not resolved. Germline V gene sequence: CDR1 SEHNR, CDR2 FQNEAQ (reference sequence). CDR3 length: 12 amino acids. The CDR3 DNA reads as TGTTCCAGCCAAAATCCGAACACTGAAGCTTTCTTT. Protein product: CSSQNPNTEAFF.

In this sample, this clone turned up once. CDR3 amino acids: CASGLAGGDEQFF. The CDR3 DNA follows: TGTGCCAGTGGACTAGCGGGAGGGGATGAGCAGTTCTTC. The chain is built from TRBV25-1 and TRBJ2-1, with 15 bases matching TRBD2. Trimming at V came to 9 bases and at J to 8 bases, leaving 2 bases not matched to a gene. The CDR3 sequence is 13 residues long. From germline, CDR1 is MGHDK and CDR2 SYGVNS. The full variable domain, in which reference TRBV25-1 and TRBJ2-1 provide the parts outside the CDR3, is EADIYQTPRYLVIGTGKKITLECSQTMGHDKMYWYQQDPGMELHLIHYSYGVNSTEKGDLSSESTVSRIRTEHFPLTLESARPSHTSQYLCASGLAGGDEQFFGPGTRLTVL.

V is TRBV30 and J is TRBJ1-2; unclear D gene. The V end lost 3 bases, the J end lost 4 bases, and 6 bases lay between the germline ends. In germline, CDR1 is GTSNPN, CDR2 SVGIG (reference sequence). The CDR3 spans 11 residues. The CDR3 bases are TGTGCCTGGAGCGTCCGCTATGGCTACACCTTC. This translates into CAWSVRYGYTF. Full variable domain (remainder filled in from reference TRBV30 and TRBJ1-2): SQTIHQWPATLVQPVGSPLSLECTVEGTSNPNLYWYRQAAGRGLQLLFYSVGIGQISSEVPQNLSASRPQDRQFILSSKKLLLSDSGFYLCAWSVRYGYTFGSGTRLTVV.

The chain is built from TRBV7-9 and TRBJ2-3, with TRBD2 identical over 11 bases. This CDR3 is 16 amino acids long. The V and J ends lost 3 bases and 2 bases, in that order; junction bases with no gene match: 4. Looked up from germline, CDR1 is SEHNR and CDR2 is FQNEAQ (reference sequence). The CDR3: CASSFGTSGATDTQYF. The CDR3 nucleotides are TGTGCCAGCAGCTTTGGGACTAGCGGTGCCACAGATACGCAGTATTTT.

The CDR3 reads CASSLETDQPQHF. The CDR3 coding sequence is TGCGCCAGCAGCTTGGAGACAGATCAGCCCCAGCATTTT. V is TRBV5-1 and J is TRBJ1-5, with D tentatively TRBD1 (5 bases). V was clipped by 0 bases and J by 5 bases, with 6 bases between them. The CDR3 consists of 13 residues. The germline CDR1 and CDR2 sequences are SGHRS and YFSETQ.

The chain couples TRBV18 to TRBJ2-6, with no clear D. The germline V and J ends were trimmed by 3 bases and 0 bases, with 9 bases remaining between them. Germline assignment: CDR1 KGHSH and CDR2 LQKENI. This CDR3 spans 16 amino acids. The CDR3 reads CASSPGLFSGANVLTF. In nucleotides, the CDR3 is TGTGCCAGCTCACCCGGGTTATTCTCTGGGGCCAACGTCCTGACTTTC.

The V call is TRBV6-6, the J call TRBJ1-2; unclear D gene. Germline V CDR1 and CDR2: MNHNY, SVGAGI (reference sequence). The ends were cut back, 5 bases at V and 13 bases at J, with 17 bases in the middle. The CDR3 runs 12 residues. The CDR3 bases are TGTGCCAGCAGTGCATTCTCGGCGGAGGGCACCTTC. Translation gives CASSAFSAEGTF.

This rearrangement joins TRBV19 to TRBJ2-7; D is possibly TRBD2 (6 bases). CDR1 and CDR2 (germline): LNHDA, SQIVND (reference sequence). V shed 1 base and J shed 3 bases, with 16 bases lying between them. The CDR3 runs 16 residues. In DNA form, the CDR3 reads TGTGCCAGTAGTATAGCCGGGACTCCGGGATTCTACGAGCAGTACTTC. Translation: CASSIAGTPGFYEQYF.

This clone was counted only a few times. The chain employs TRBV27 and TRBJ2-2, with D tentatively TRBD2 (6 bases). The V gene lost 7 bases and the J gene lost 2 bases, with 14 bases spanning the gap. Germline V gives CDR1 MNHEY, CDR2 SMNVEV (reference sequence). This CDR3 comprises 15 residues. The CDR3 sequence is CASNPRGRNTGELFF. Written as DNA, the CDR3 is TGTGCCAGCAATCCCCGGGGGAGAAACACCGGGGAGCTGTTTTTT.

The rearrangement links TRBV7-2 to TRBJ1-5, with TRBD1 identical over 9 bases. Germline CDR1 is SGHTA and CDR2 is FQGNSA. Unmatched junction bases numbered 12, after V lost 5 bases and J lost 4 bases. This CDR3 is built from 17 residues. CDR3 sequence reads: CASSQPQGTGMNQPQHF. For the CDR3, the DNA is TGTGCCAGCAGCCAACCCCAGGGGACAGGGATGAATCAGCCCCAGCATTTT.

The chain uses TRBV18 and TRBJ2-1; TRBD1 agrees at 10 bases. The CDR3 has 17 amino acids. Germline V gives CDR1 KGHSH, CDR2 LQKENI. Trimming took 2 bases from V and 12 from J; bases not matched to a gene: 16. The CDR3 DNA reads as TGTGCCAGCTCACCAAGACCTCTCGGACAGGGGGTGGATGGGCAGTTCTTC. The encoded protein is CASSPRPLGQGVDGQFF.

The rearrangement joins TRBV7-9 to TRBJ1-4; 7 bases agree with TRBD1. This CDR3 has 13 residues. The junction had 1 base not matched to a gene; V was cut back by 2 bases and J by 7 bases. From germline, CDR1 is SEHNR and CDR2 FQNEAQ (reference sequence). The CDR3 bases are TGTGCCAGCAGCTTACCAGGGGGTGAAAAACTGTTTTTT. It encodes CASSLPGGEKLFF.

There are a few counts of this clone. The genes are TRBV10-1 and TRBJ2-1, with 8 bases identical to TRBD1. CDR3 size: 16 residues. Germline V gene sequence: CDR1 WNHNN, CDR2 SYGVQD (reference sequence). After removal of 3 bases from V and 7 bases from J, the junction contained 11 bases not matched to a gene. The CDR3 nucleotides read TGCGCCAGCAGTGATCGGGCCGGACAGGGTATGAATGAGCAGTTCTTC. It is translated as CASSDRAGQGMNEQFF.